This entry lists 26 T cell receptor beta chains sequenced from one sample in a study of T cell clonality in common variable immunodeficiency. Study observations and caveats: In common variable immunodeficiency, TCR beta chains reportedly carried fewer deletions and N-nucleotide insertions.

Sequencing used immunoSEQ multiplex PCR; TCRdb keeps in-frame clones, though not all of them. The data list fewer than 30,000 clones, none observed once; approximately 31% falls to the top ten. Antigen specificity for these receptors is unknown. The sequenced sample consisted of peripheral blood mononuclear cells. The origin of the receptors is a human donor with common variable immunodeficiency.

This clone was counted at least ten times. One end of the junction varies from germline; a read error may be responsible. The CDR3 goes on 3 residues after the read ends, and that part is filled in from the germline J gene. The J gene is TRBJ1-1, the V gene TRBV5-6; D may be TRBD1 (6 bases). The CDR3 contains 12 residues. CDR1 and CDR2 (germline): SGHDT, YYEEEE. The sequenced part of the CDR3 DNA is TGTGCCAGCACCTTGACAGGCGACGGA. Its protein product is CASTLTGDG. The whole CDR3 protein is CASTLTGDGAFF.

This clone is classed as medium-sized. The read comes to an end 3 residues before the CDR3 does, leaving the germline J gene to fill in the end. The chain is built from TRBV7-9 and TRBJ2-7; possible D gene TRBD1, 6 bases. V lost 3 bases to trimming and J lost 3 bases, with 15 bases between them. Germline CDR1 is SEHNR and CDR2 is FQNEAQ (reference sequence). CDR3 length equals 15 residues. The CDR3 sequence is CASSFGTSLLYEQYF. The sequenced part of the CDR3 DNA is TGTGCCAGCAGCTTCGGGACATCCCTCCTCTACGAG.

In its sample, this clone was seen many times. Sequencing ends 3 residues short of the CDR3 end; the germline J gene provides the rest. The chain is built from TRBV30 and TRBJ2-7, with D uncertain. Germline lookup yields CDR1 GTSNPN and CDR2 SVGIG (reference sequence). The CDR3 length is 11 residues. V gave up 6 bases and J gave up 1 base, with 7 bases separating them. Partial CDR3 DNA: TGTGCCTGTACCACTTCCTACGAG. Translating it yields CACTTSYE. The entire CDR3 reads CACTTSYEQYF.

In its sample, this clone was seen a few times. The CDR3 end lies 3 residues beyond the end of the read and is filled in from the germline J gene. The V call is TRBV2, the J call TRBJ1-3; 7 nucleotides agree with TRBD1. Germline CDR1 reads SNHLY; CDR2 reads FYNNEI. The ends lost 6 bases at V and 2 bases at J; junction bases unmatched: 7. This CDR3 contains 15 residues. CDR3 residues: CASSAQGQTGNTIYF. Incomplete CDR3 DNA: TGTGCCAGCAGCGCCCAGGGACAGACTGGAAACACC.

This clone was counted at least ten times. The read terminates 3 residues ahead of where the CDR3 ends, so the germline J gene completes it. The genes are TRBV6-2 or TRBV6-3 and TRBJ2-5, with 9 positions matching TRBD2. Unmatched junction bases numbered 15, after V lost 5 bases and J lost 5 bases. The CDR3 is made up of 17 amino acids. CDR1 is MNHEY and CDR2 is SVGEGT in the germline V gene. The CDR3 bases that were read are TGTGCCAGCAGTAAAAGGAGTATTAGCGGGGGCGAGGAGACC. It codes for CASSKRSISGGEET. The CDR3, in full, reads CASSKRSISGGEETQYF.

Note on this clone: Coverage ceases 3 residues before the CDR3 finishes, and the germline J gene fills in the end. The genes are TRBV18 and TRBJ2-5; perhaps TRBD2 as D (7 bases). The length of the CDR3 is 16 residues. CDR1 is KGHSH and CDR2 is LQKENI in the germline V gene. Trimming took off 5 bases at V and 5 bases at J, with 21 bases between the two ends. The sequenced CDR3 bases are TGTGCCAGCTCAAGTATCGAAACGGGGGGCCCGGAGACC. Its translation is CASSSIETGGPET. The full-length CDR3 reads as CASSSIETGGPETQYF.

About this clone: The read falls 3 residues short of the CDR3 end, and the missing part is taken from the germline J gene. J is TRBJ2-7 and V is TRBV7-3; 9 nucleotides match TRBD1. V dropped 5 bases and J dropped 6; count of bases not matched to a gene: 5. CDR1 SGHTA and CDR2 FQGTGA come from the germline V gene. This CDR3 has 13 amino acids. The CDR3 loop is CASSPGQGGEQYF. CDR3 bases read: TGTGCCAGCAGCCCGGGACAGGGAGGCGAG.

This clone was recorded a few times. The read stops 3 residues short of the end of the CDR3; the missing end is completed from the germline J gene. The same CDR3 can be traced to other DNA sequences in this sample. The chain carries TRBV19 and TRBJ2-1; D possibly corresponds to TRBD1 (8 bases). CDR3 size: 15 residues. Germline CDR1 LNHDA, CDR2 SQIVND (reference sequence). With 3 bases removed from V and 6 bases from J, the gap between germline ends came to 15 bases. The CDR3 loop reads CASSIRQGRANEQFF. The sequenced part of the CDR3 DNA is TGTGCCAGTAGTATTCGACAGGGGAGGGCCAATGAG.

In its sample, this clone was seen many times. The read finishes 3 residues shy of the CDR3 end, and the germline J gene is used to complete it. This sequence joins TRBV5-1 and TRBJ2-1, with 8 nucleotides matching TRBD2. This CDR3 comprises 15 residues. V shed 4 bases, J shed 7 bases, and the junction held 10 bases outside the gene matches. Germline V gene lookup returns CDR1 SGHRS and CDR2 YFSETQ. CDR3 DNA (partial): TGCGCCAGCAGCCTAGTCGGGGGGGCTGGGAATGAG. Translation gives CASSLVGGAGNE. The full CDR3 sequence reads CASSLVGGAGNEQFF.

This clone has a count of ten or more. The sequence runs out 3 residues before the end of the CDR3; the remainder is reconstructed from the germline J gene. The chain combines TRBV7-2 with TRBJ2-1; D is possibly TRBD2 (6 bases). Trimming removed 5 bases from V and 3 bases from J, with 14 bases in between. CDR3 length: 15 residues. Germline assignment: CDR1 SGHTA and CDR2 FQGNSA. CDR3 region: CASSPGQGGYNEQFF. The sequenced part of the CDR3 DNA is TGTGCCAGCAGCCCGGGCCAGGGAGGCTACAATGAG.

This clone has a handful of counts. Read sequence stops 3 residues before the CDR3 end, and the germline J gene provides the missing end. The chain recombines TRBV5-1 with TRBJ2-1; D is unresolved. The germline V and J ends were trimmed by 0 bases and 8 bases, with 9 bases remaining between them. CDR1 is SGHRS and CDR2 is YFSETQ in the germline V gene. The CDR3 spans 13 residues. The CDR3 DNA, read in part, is TGCGCCAGCAGCTTGGTGCCTATGGATGAG. This translates into CASSLVPMDE. In full, the CDR3 is CASSLVPMDEQFF.

This clone showed up just a few times. The DNA ends 3 residues before the CDR3 does, and the rest of the CDR3 is filled in from the germline J gene. The chain uses TRBV5-1 and TRBJ1-6, with 9 nucleotides matching TRBD1. The CDR3 covers 14 residues. The germline V gene has CDR1 SGHRS and CDR2 YFSETQ. V shed 5 bases and J 7 bases; nucleotides not matched to a gene: 4. The sequenced part of the CDR3 DNA is TGCGCCAGCAGATTTGGACAGGGGAATTCACCC. Translated, it gives CASRFGQGNSP. The CDR3 as a whole reads CASRFGQGNSPLHF. Together with reference TRBV5-1 and TRBJ1-6, the CDR3 gives the full variable domain: KAGVTQTPRYLIKTRGQQVTLSCSPISGHRSVSWYQQTPGQGLQFLFEYFSETQRNKGNFPGRFSGRQFSNSRSEMNVSTLELGDSALYLCASRFGQGNSPLHFGNGTRLTVT.

This clone was observed a few times. The CDR3 is cut off 3 residues early in the read; its end comes from the germline J gene. The chain joins TRBV19 to TRBJ1-1; D perhaps matches TRBD1 (5 bases). The CDR3 covers 14 residues. Germline V CDR1 and CDR2: LNHDA, SQIVND (reference sequence). CDR3 DNA (partial): TGTGCCAGTAGTATAGTAGGTGGCGCACAGGTG. It is translated as CASSIVGGAQV. The full-length CDR3 reads as CASSIVGGAQVAFF.

This clone was observed at least ten times. The observed sequence ends 3 residues before the CDR3 terminus, with the missing tail filled in from the germline J gene. The rearrangement links TRBV7-9 to TRBJ1-1; D perhaps matches TRBD1 (5 bases). Germline V CDR1 and CDR2: SEHNR, FQNEAQ (reference sequence). The CDR3 loop spans 13 amino acids. CDR3 protein: CASSLANDREAFF. The part of the CDR3 DNA that was read is TGTGCCAGCAGCTTAGCGAACGACAGAGAA. The complete variable domain, with remaining parts taken from reference TRBV7-9 and TRBJ1-1, reads DTGVSQNPRHKITKRGQNVTFRCDPISEHNRLYWYRQTLGQGPEFLTYFQNEAQLEKSRLLSDRFSAERPKGSFSTLEIQRTEQGDSAMYLCASSLANDREAFFGQGTRLTVV.

Regarding this clone: The read halts 3 residues ahead of the CDR3 end, with the missing end drawn from the germline J gene. The V and J genes are TRBV7-9 and TRBJ2-1; 9 nucleotides agree with TRBD2. The length of the CDR3 is 15 residues. Germline-derived CDR1 and CDR2 are SEHNR and FQNEAQ (reference sequence). V gave up 5 bases and J gave up 7 bases; unmatched junction bases: 9. The sequenced CDR3 bases are TGTGCCAGCAGCCACGGGGTAGCGGGGGATAATGAG. As protein: CASSHGVAGDNE. The entire CDR3 sequence reads CASSHGVAGDNEQFF.

This clone is labeled as large. The read stops 3 residues short of the end of the CDR3; the missing end is completed from the germline J gene. The chain uses TRBV19 and TRBJ2-1; D remains unclear. Between the trimmed V and J ends, which lost 3 bases and 5 bases, there was a span of 8 bases. The germline gives CDR1 LNHDA, CDR2 SQIVND (reference sequence). The CDR3 consists of 13 residues. The CDR3 is CASSMGPNNEQFF. The CDR3 DNA, read in part, is TGTGCCAGTAGTATGGGCCCCAACAATGAG.

This clone was observed a few times. The read ends 3 residues before the CDR3 terminus; that terminus is restored from the germline J gene. The J gene is TRBJ2-3, the V gene TRBV20-1, with D possibly matching TRBD2 (6 bases). The V and J ends lost 2 bases and 6 bases respectively, with 15 bases between them. Looked up from germline, CDR1 is DFQATT and CDR2 is SNEGSKA (reference sequence). The CDR3 sequence is 14 residues long. The sequenced part of the CDR3 DNA is TGCAGTGCTAGATCGGGACGGGGGTCTGATACG. Protein product: CSARSGRGSDT. The full CDR3 sequence reads CSARSGRGSDTQYF.

This clone was counted a few times. The CDR3 is cut off 3 residues early in the read; its end comes from the germline J gene. V gene TRBV6-2 or TRBV6-3 combines with J gene TRBJ1-5; D might be TRBD1 (5 bases). The V and J ends lost 6 bases and 3 bases respectively, with 9 bases between them. The length of the CDR3 is 13 residues. Per germline, CDR1 MNHEY and CDR2 SVGEGT. The sequenced CDR3 bases are TGTGCCAGCAGACAGGATCTCAATCAGCCC. This gives the protein CASRQDLNQP. The entire CDR3 sequence reads CASRQDLNQPQHF.

In the case of this clone: The CDR3 end is not reached by the read, which stops 3 residues before it; the germline J gene fills it in. The chain recombines TRBV7-9 with TRBJ2-2; D is undetermined. CDR1 is SEHNR and CDR2 is FQNEAQ in the germline V gene (reference sequence). The CDR3 runs 15 residues. The V and J ends lost 5 bases and 1 base respectively, with 11 bases between them. Partial CDR3 DNA: TGTGCCAGCAGCCCGACTCCCATGAACACCGGGGAG. This sequence encodes CASSPTPMNTGE. The entire CDR3 protein reads CASSPTPMNTGELFF.

The table lists this clone with many counts. The CDR3 goes on 3 residues after the read ends, and that part is filled in from the germline J gene. V is TRBV7-2 and J is TRBJ2-7; TRBD1 matches 8 bases. Germline CDR1 is SGHTA and CDR2 is FQGNSA. The junction had 7 bases not matched to a gene; V was cut back by 6 bases and J by 3 bases. This CDR3 comprises 14 residues. Partial CDR3 DNA: TGTGCCAGCAGGGCCGGGACAGGATACTACGAG. Translating gives CASRAGTGYYE. The CDR3 as a whole reads CASRAGTGYYEQYF.

For this clone: The read is 3 residues too short to cover the CDR3 end, so that end is filled in from the germline J gene. The rearrangement uses TRBV7-8 and TRBJ2-1; 11 bases line up with TRBD2. The CDR3 length is 14 residues. CDR1 is SGHVS and CDR2 is FQNEAQ in the germline V gene. After removal of 2 bases from V and 8 bases from J, the junction contained 2 bases not matched to a gene. CDR3 sequence: CASSLSSGGYEQFF. The sequenced CDR3 bases are TGTGCCAGCAGCTTATCTAGCGGGGGGTATGAG.

This clone occurred a few times. The read falls 3 residues short of the CDR3 end, and the missing part is taken from the germline J gene. The V and J genes are TRBV7-6 and TRBJ1-6; 9 bases agree with TRBD1. Germline V gene lookup returns CDR1 SGHVS and CDR2 FNYEAQ. J was trimmed by 10 bases and V by 1 base; bases with no gene match: 5. The CDR3 loop spans 15 amino acids. The CDR3: CASSLGGQGGSPLHF. CDR3 DNA, as far as it was read: TGTGCCAGCAGCTTAGGGGGACAGGGCGGGTCACCC.

This clone was seen a handful of times. The read finishes 3 residues shy of the CDR3 end, and the germline J gene is used to complete it. The rearrangement uses TRBV2 and TRBJ1-1; tentatively, D is TRBD1 (6 bases). Looked up from germline, CDR1 is SNHLY and CDR2 is FYNNEI. CDR3 length: 13 amino acids. The sequenced CDR3 bases are TGTGCCAGCAGCGCGAGGGGGGGGCTCGAA. It translates to CASSARGGLE. The full CDR3 sequence reads CASSARGGLEAFF.

This clone was observed a handful of times. The CDR3 end falls 3 residues outside the read, so it is completed with the germline J gene. V usage is TRBV5-6 and J usage is TRBJ2-7; 8 bases align to TRBD1. Germline-derived CDR1 and CDR2 are SGHDT and YYEEEE. This CDR3 is built from 14 residues. V lost 1 base and J lost 5; bases outside the gene matches: 5. Incomplete CDR3 DNA: TGTGCCAGCAGCTTGTGGACAGGGAGAAACGAG. Protein sequence: CASSLWTGRNE. From start to end, the CDR3 is CASSLWTGRNEQYF. The full variable domain, with the rest looked up from reference TRBV5-6 and TRBJ2-7, is DAGVTQSPTHLIKTRGQQVTLRCSPKSGHDTVSWYQQALGQGPQFIFQYYEEEERQRGNFPDRFSGHQFPNYSSELNVNALLLGDSALYLCASSLWTGRNEQYFGPGTRLTVT.

On this clone itself: The CDR3 end lies 3 residues beyond the end of the read and is filled in from the germline J gene. The chain combines TRBV11-2 with TRBJ2-1, with TRBD2 identical over 9 bases. J gave up 9 bases and V 5 bases, and 5 bases lay outside the gene matches. Germline V gene sequence: CDR1 SGHAT, CDR2 FQNNGV. The CDR3 is 13 residues long. The CDR3 bases that were read are TGTGCCAGCAGCACCGAGCGGGGGGTTGAG. Translation gives CASSTERGVE. The CDR3, in full, reads CASSTERGVEQFF.

This clone was seen many times. The read terminates 3 residues ahead of where the CDR3 ends, so the germline J gene completes it. This chain uses TRBV5-8 with TRBJ1-5, with D uncertain. V was shortened by 2 bases and J by 2 bases, with 5 bases between the two germline ends. Germline V gene sequence: CDR1 SGHTS, CDR2 YDEGEE. The CDR3 length is 13 residues. CDR3 sequence: CASSFTGNQPQHF. The sequenced part of the CDR3 DNA is TGTGCCAGCAGCTTTACAGGCAATCAGCCC. Full variable domain (outside the CDR3, taken from reference TRBV5-8 and TRBJ1-5): EAGVTQSPTHLIKTRGQQATLRCSPISGHTSVYWYQQALGLGLQFLLWYDEGEERNRGNFPPRFSGRQFPNYSSELNVNALELEDSALYLCASSFTGNQPQHFGDGTRLSIL.